This T cell receptor beta chain is from a study of Graves' ophthalmopathy and Graves' hyperthyroidism. Findings of the study overall: The blood repertoire also included most expanded thyroid clonotypes above 0.001 frequency. A classifier, a 13-signature model, separated ophthalmopathy from stable hyperthyroidism with roughly 90% sensitivity and around 80% specificity.

The PBMCs had their origin in 8.5 to 10 ml of fresh peripheral blood. Amplified material comprised TCR beta CDR3 regions derived from RNA transcripts. Second-round multiplex PCR came after first-round RT-PCR with HTBI primers. A single record per CDR3 protein comes from TCRdb applying MiXCR to the multiplex PCR reads. The profile covers 150,000 to 200,000 distinct CDR3 sequences, with around two fifths appearing a single time and nearly 9% taken by the ten largest. About this clonotype itself: Its antigen is unidentified.

Per the germline V gene, CDR1 is SNHLY and CDR2 is FYNNEI. CDR3 length equals 13 residues. Trimming took off 4 bases at V and 3 bases at J, with 9 bases between the two ends. Source material: peripheral blood. The chain uses TRBV2 and TRBJ1-1; D gene uncertain. This TCR was sampled from a man aged 30-40 years with Graves' ophthalmopathy. The CDR3 nucleotides are TGTGCCAGCAGTGTTACGCTCTACACTGAAGCTTTCTTT. It yields the protein CASSVTLYTEAFF.